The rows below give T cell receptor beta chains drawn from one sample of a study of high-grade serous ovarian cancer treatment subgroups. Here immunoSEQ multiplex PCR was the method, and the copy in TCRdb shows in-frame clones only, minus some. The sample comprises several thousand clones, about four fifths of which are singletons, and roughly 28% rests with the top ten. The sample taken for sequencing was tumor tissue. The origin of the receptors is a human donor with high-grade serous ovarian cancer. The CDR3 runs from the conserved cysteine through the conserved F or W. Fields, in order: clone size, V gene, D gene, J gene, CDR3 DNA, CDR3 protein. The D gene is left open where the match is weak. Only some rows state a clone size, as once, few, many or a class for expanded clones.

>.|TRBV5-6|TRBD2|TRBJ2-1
TGTGCCAGCAGCGATCGACTAGCGGGAGTCGATGAGCAGTTCTTC
CASSDRLAGVDEQFF
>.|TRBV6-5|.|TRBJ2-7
TGTGCCAGCAGTTACTCGACGGGGTGGGAGCAGTACTTC
CASSYSTGWEQYF
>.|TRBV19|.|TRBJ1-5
TGTGCCAGTAGTATCGGGACGTGGGGTCAGCCCCAGCATTTT
CASSIGTWGQPQHF
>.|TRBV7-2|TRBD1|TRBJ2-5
TGTGCCAGCAGCCAACAGGGGTCAGAGACCCAGTACTTC
CASSQQGSETQYF
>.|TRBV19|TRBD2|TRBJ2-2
TGTGCCAGTAGTATAGTAGGTAGCGGGAGGTTCGTGAACACCGGGGAGCTGTTTTTT
CASSIVGSGRFVNTGELFF
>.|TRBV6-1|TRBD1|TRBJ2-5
TGTGCCAGCAGTGACTTACAGGGGTCGAGGGAGACCCAGTACTTC
CASSDLQGSRETQYF
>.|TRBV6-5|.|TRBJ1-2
TGTGCCAGCAGTCCAGGGAGCAGGGACTACACCTTC
CASSPGSRDYTF
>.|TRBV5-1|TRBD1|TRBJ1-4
TGCGCCAGCAGCTTAAGTTTCCCAGGGGGTGGCTTAGGTGAAAAACTGTTTTTT
CASSLSFPGGGLGEKLFF
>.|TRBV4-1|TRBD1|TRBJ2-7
TGCGCCAGCAGCCAAGTAGGGGACAGGGCGGTGTACGAGCAGTACTTC
CASSQVGDRAVYEQYF
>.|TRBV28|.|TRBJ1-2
TGTGCCAGCAGTGAGGAGGGCTGGGACTATGGCTACACCTTC
CASSEEGWDYGYTF
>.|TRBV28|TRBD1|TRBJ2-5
TGTGCCAGCAGCCGGGGACAGGGGCGGGAGACCCAGTACTTC
CASSRGQGRETQYF
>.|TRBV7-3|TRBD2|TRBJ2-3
TGTGCCAGCAGCCCGACGCTAGCGGGATACGATACGCAGTATTTT
CASSPTLAGYDTQYF
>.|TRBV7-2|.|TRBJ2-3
TGTGCCAGCAGCTCTTACACAGATACGCAGTATTTT
CASSSYTDTQYF
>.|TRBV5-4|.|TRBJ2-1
TGTGCCAGCAGCGTTACACAGGGTCAGAATGAGCAGTTCTTC
CASSVTQGQNEQFF
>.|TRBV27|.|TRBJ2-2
TGTGCCAGCAGTTTATCGGGGCGTGGGCTAGGGGCCGTCGGGGAGCTGTTTTTT
CASSLSGRGLGAVGELFF
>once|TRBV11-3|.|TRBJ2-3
TGTGCCAGCCGGAGGGAGGGGGCCACAGATACGCAGTATTTT
CASRREGATDTQYF
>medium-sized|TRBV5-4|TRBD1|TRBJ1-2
TGTGCCAGCACCCTGGACAGGGCTAACTATGGCTACACCTTC
CASTLDRANYGYTF
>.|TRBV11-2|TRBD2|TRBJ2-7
TGTGCCAGCAGCTTAGAAGCGGGAGACCCGTACGAGCAGTACTTC
CASSLEAGDPYEQYF
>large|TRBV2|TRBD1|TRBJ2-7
TGTGCCACGGGAGGGGGACAGGGGGCCGGCGAGCAGTACTTC
CATGGGQGAGEQYF
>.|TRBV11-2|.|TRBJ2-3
TGTGCCAGCAGGTGGCAGGGGCGCCTTTCGGATACGCAGTATTTT
CASRWQGRLSDTQYF
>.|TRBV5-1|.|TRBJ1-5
TGCGCCAGCAGCTTAGGGACTCAAACCAATCAGCCCCAGCATTTT
CASSLGTQTNQPQHF
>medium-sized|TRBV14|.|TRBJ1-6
TGTGCCAGCAGCCAAGTCTTTAATTCACCCCTCCACTTT
CASSQVFNSPLHF
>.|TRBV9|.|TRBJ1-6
TGTGCCAGCAGCTCCTCCGCGATGGAATATTCACCCCTCCACTTT
CASSSSAMEYSPLHF
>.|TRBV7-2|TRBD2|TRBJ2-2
TGTGCCAGCAGCCCCTTTGCGGGAGGAGACACCGGGGAGCTGTTTTTT
CASSPFAGGDTGELFF
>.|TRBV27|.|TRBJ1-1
TGTGCCAGCAGTTTATCGAGGGTGGGGAACACTGAAGCTTTCTTT
CASSLSRVGNTEAFF
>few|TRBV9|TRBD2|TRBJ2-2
TGTGCCAGCGGGGGGGGGAACAACCTGAACACCGGGGAGCTGTTTTTT
CASGGGNNLNTGELFF
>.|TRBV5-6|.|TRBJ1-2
TGTGCCAGCAGCTTGGAAGTGGGATCCGAGCTCTATGGCTACACCTTC
CASSLEVGSELYGYTF
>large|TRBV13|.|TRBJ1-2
TGTGCCAGCAGCTTAGGCCGCGCCGGCTACACCTTC
CASSLGRAGYTF
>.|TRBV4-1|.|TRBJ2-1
TGCGCCAGCAGCCGGGGGAGCATATACAATGAGCAGTTCTTC
CASSRGSIYNEQFF
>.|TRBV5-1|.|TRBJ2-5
TGCGCCAGCAGGTGGGACGAGACCCAGTACTTC
CASRWDETQYF
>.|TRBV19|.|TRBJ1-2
TGTGCCAGTAATTTTGGGTCTAACTATGGCTACACCTTC
CASNFGSNYGYTF
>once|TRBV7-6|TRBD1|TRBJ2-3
TGTGCCAGCAGGACAGGGGATACGCAGTATTTT
CASRTGDTQYF
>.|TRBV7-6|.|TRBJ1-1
TGTGCCAGCAGCTTAGATGTACGTACAGGTCGCAGGAACACTGAAGCTTTCTTT
CASSLDVRTGRRNTEAFF
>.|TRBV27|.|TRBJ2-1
TGTGCCAGCAGGCGAAGACTAGATCGGGTGGGTGAGCAGTTCTTC
CASRRRLDRVGEQFF
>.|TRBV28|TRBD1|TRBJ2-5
TGTGCCAGCAAACCGACAGGGGGCGCGCCCCAGTACTTC
CASKPTGGAPQYF
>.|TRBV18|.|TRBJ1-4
TGTGCCAGCTCACCTACAGGGAAAAGTGAAAAACTGTTTTTT
CASSPTGKSEKLFF
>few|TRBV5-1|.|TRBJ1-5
TGCGCCAGCAGCGATGGTTATAGCAATCAGCCCCAGCATTTT
CASSDGYSNQPQHF
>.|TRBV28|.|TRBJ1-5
TGTGCCAGCAGTTTATATCTGGGGGCAACGGGTCAGCCCCAGCATTTT
CASSLYLGATGQPQHF
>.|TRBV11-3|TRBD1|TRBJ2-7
TGTGCCAGCAGCTCGGCTGGACAGGGGGCCTACGAGCAGTACTTC
CASSSAGQGAYEQYF
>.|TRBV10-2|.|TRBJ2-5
TGCGCCAGCAGTTCCGGACGAGAGACCCAGTACTTC
CASSSGRETQYF
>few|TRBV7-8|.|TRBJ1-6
TGTGCCAGCAGCCTACTACAGGGCCCGAGTTCACCCCTCCACTTT
CASSLLQGPSSPLHF
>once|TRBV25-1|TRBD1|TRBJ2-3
TGTGCCAGCAGTGTGTGGGACAGTAGCACAGATACGCAGTATTTT
CASSVWDSSTDTQYF
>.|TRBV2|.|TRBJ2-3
TGTGCCAGCATGACAGAATACACAGATACGCAGTATTTT
CASMTEYTDTQYF
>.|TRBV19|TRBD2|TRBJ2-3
TGTGCCAGTGGAAAGACTAGCGGGAGGTCAGATACGCAGTATTTT
CASGKTSGRSDTQYF
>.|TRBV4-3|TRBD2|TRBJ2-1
TGCGCCAGCAGCCAAGATCGGGCTAGCGGCTATATCGATGAGCAGTTCTTC
CASSQDRASGYIDEQFF
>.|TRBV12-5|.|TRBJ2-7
TGTGCTAGTGCCCTCGCGGGATTTAGCTCCTACGAGCAGTACTTC
CASALAGFSSYEQYF